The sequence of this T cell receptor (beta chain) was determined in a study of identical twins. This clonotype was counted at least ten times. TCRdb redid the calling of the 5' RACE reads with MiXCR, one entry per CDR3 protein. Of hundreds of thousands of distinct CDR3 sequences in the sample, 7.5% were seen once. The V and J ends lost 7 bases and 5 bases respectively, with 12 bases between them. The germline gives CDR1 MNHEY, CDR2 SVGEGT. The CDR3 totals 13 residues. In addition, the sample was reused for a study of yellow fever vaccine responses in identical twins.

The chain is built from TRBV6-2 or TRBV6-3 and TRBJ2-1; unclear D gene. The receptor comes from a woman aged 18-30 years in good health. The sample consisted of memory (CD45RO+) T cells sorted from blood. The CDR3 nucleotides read TGTGCCAGCAAACCCTCGTTAGACAATGAGCAGTTCTTC. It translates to CASKPSLDNEQFF.